These 27 T cell receptor beta chains were sequenced from one sample in a study of T cell responses to AZD1222 COVID-19 vaccine. Profiled with immunoSEQ multiplex PCR; TCRdb holds only in-frame clones, not every one. This table holds 100,000 to 150,000 clones, roughly 87% found once. Sequences were derived from peripheral blood, sampled on day 0 of AZD1222 vaccination. The receptors were gathered from an adult in good health.

This clone has just a few counts. The rearrangement uses TRBV9 and TRBJ1-1; D is unclear. There are 13 residues in the CDR3. Trimming took 1 base from V and 1 from J, leaving 5 bases between them. Germline CDR1 is SGDLS and CDR2 is YYNGEE. CDR3 DNA: TGTGCCAGCAGCGTATCCCCGAACACTGAAGCTTTCTTT. Protein product: CASSVSPNTEAFF.

This clone showed up just once. V is TRBV11-2 and J is TRBJ1-1; D is uncertain. V was clipped by 5 bases and J by 2 bases, with 9 bases between them. The CDR3 has 13 residues. Germline-derived CDR1 and CDR2 are SGHAT and FQNNGV. This CDR3 reads CASSVTRNTEAFF. In DNA form, the CDR3 reads TGTGCCAGCAGCGTAACTCGTAACACTGAAGCTTTCTTT.

This chain links TRBV6-5 with TRBJ1-2; 7 positions agree with TRBD1. The CDR3 has 13 residues. Germline V gives CDR1 MNHEY, CDR2 SVGAGI. With V trimmed by 5 bases and J by 7 bases, 7 bases remained unmatched. This CDR3 reads CASSQTGDGGYTF. CDR3 bases: TGTGCCAGCAGTCAAACAGGGGACGGTGGCTACACCTTC.

The V call is TRBV10-3, the J call TRBJ2-1; D is possibly TRBD1 or TRBD2 (6 bases each). The CDR3 runs to 15 residues. Germline V gene sequence: CDR1 ENHRY, CDR2 SYGVKD. Between the trimmed V and J ends, which lost 3 bases and 8 bases, there was a span of 17 bases. CDR3 sequence: CAISDLGGPFDEQFF. CDR3 sequence (DNA): TGTGCCATCAGTGATTTAGGGGGGCCTTTTGATGAGCAGTTCTTC.

With respect to this clone: A junction end diverges from the germline sequence, so it may reflect a read error. The chain couples TRBV28 to TRBJ1-1, with D possibly matching TRBD1 (5 bases). CDR3 size: 13 residues. CDR1 MDHEN and CDR2 SYDVKM come from the germline V gene. This CDR3 reads CASSLRAPNRGDF. The DNA of the CDR3 is TGTGCCAGCAGTTTACGGGCGCCCAACCGAGGGGACTTT.

The V and J genes are TRBV29-1 and TRBJ2-5, with TRBD2 as a possible D gene (7 bases). In germline, CDR1 is SQVTM, CDR2 ANQGSEA. Trimming pared 1 base from V and 3 bases from J, leaving 18 bases between. This CDR3 contains 16 residues. CDR3 nucleotide sequence: TGCAGCGTTGAAGGGGAGGCGGGGGCCGGGGAAGAGACCCAGTACTTC. Translation gives CSVEGEAGAGEETQYF.

V gene TRBV7-2 combines with J gene TRBJ2-1; D gene unclear. Germline-derived CDR1 and CDR2 are SGHTA and FQGNSA. The V and J ends lost 10 bases and 0 bases respectively, with 10 bases between them. CDR3 length: 13 amino acids. The CDR3 DNA reads as TGTGCCACTAGTTCGAGCTCCTACAATGAGCAGTTCTTC. Residues: CATSSSSYNEQFF.

The V gene is TRBV6-5, the J gene TRBJ1-1, with D possibly matching TRBD1 (6 bases). Germline CDR1 is MNHEY and CDR2 is SVGAGI. This CDR3 comprises 14 residues. Trimming left V 8 bases short and J 3 bases short, with 16 bases between. The CDR3 is CASSEGVGYTEAFF. The DNA of the CDR3 is TGTGCCAGCTCGGAGGGGGTGGGGTACACTGAAGCTTTCTTT.

The chain uses TRBV24-1 and TRBJ1-1; D is uncertain. In germline, CDR1 is KGHDR, CDR2 SFDVKD. Trimming shortened V by 7 bases and J by 1 base, and 9 bases separated the two germline ends. CDR3 length: 13 amino acids. CDR3 region: CATRGLKNTEAFF. In DNA form, the CDR3 reads TGTGCCACCAGGGGCCTCAAGAACACTGAAGCTTTCTTT.

This clone came up once. V is TRBV5-6 and J is TRBJ1-2; D remains ambiguous. V was pared by 0 bases and J by 0 bases, with 6 bases between. Germline CDR1 and CDR2: SGHDT and YYEEEE. The CDR3 sequence is 14 residues long. The CDR3 sequence is CASSLVAANYGYTF. The CDR3 DNA reads as TGTGCCAGCAGCTTGGTGGCAGCTAACTATGGCTACACCTTC. The full variable domain, completed using reference TRBV5-6 and TRBJ1-2, is DAGVTQSPTHLIKTRGQQVTLRCSPKSGHDTVSWYQQALGQGPQFIFQYYEEEERQRGNFPDRFSGHQFPNYSSELNVNALLLGDSALYLCASSLVAANYGYTFGSGTRLTVV.

This rearrangement joins TRBV27 to TRBJ1-6, with 10 bases lining up with TRBD1. The V gene's germline CDR1 is MNHEY and CDR2 SMNVEV (reference sequence). This CDR3 is 18 amino acids long. The J segment lost 4 bases and the V segment lost 0 bases, leaving 6 bases of the junction unmatched. The CDR3 protein is CASSLSPGQGVYNSPLHF. The CDR3 DNA follows: TGTGCCAGCAGTTTATCCCCAGGACAGGGGGTTTATAATTCACCCCTCCACTTT.

V and J are TRBV6-2 or TRBV6-3 and TRBJ1-5, with a possible D match to TRBD1 (5 bases). Trimming left V 2 bases short and J 2 bases short, with 19 bases between. From germline, CDR1 is MNHEY and CDR2 SVGEGT. This CDR3 comprises 18 residues. CDR3 DNA sequence: TGTGCCAGCAGTTACCGTGGTCAGGGCGGCGTTGGCAATCAGCCCCAGCATTTT. Amino acids: CASSYRGQGGVGNQPQHF.

The chain recombines TRBV6-5 with TRBJ1-2; TRBD1 aligns across 12 bases. Germline CDR1 is MNHEY and CDR2 is SVGAGI. Unmatched junction bases numbered 5, after V lost 4 bases and J lost 8 bases. This CDR3 is 14 amino acids long. CDR3 sequence: CASSLGQGASGYTF. CDR3 nucleotides: TGTGCCAGCAGTTTGGGACAGGGGGCGTCGGGCTACACCTTC.

The chain is built from TRBV12-3 or TRBV12-4 and TRBJ2-1, with 9 bases lining up with TRBD1. V was clipped by 7 bases and J by 9 bases; unmatched bases: 7. The CDR3 extends over 13 amino acids. CDR3 nucleotides: TGTGCCAGCAAAAGGACAGGGGAGACTGAGCAGTTCTTC. Protein product: CASKRTGETEQFF.

The gene calls are TRBV19 and TRBJ1-1; a possible D gene is TRBD1 (5 bases). The V end was cut by 3 bases, the J end by 8 bases, with 13 bases between. The CDR3 is made up of 13 amino acids. CDR1 LNHDA and CDR2 SQIVND come from the germline V gene (reference sequence). CDR3: CASSIPRQLEAFF. CDR3 nucleotides: TGTGCCAGTAGTATCCCAAGACAGTTAGAAGCTTTCTTT.

The chain is built from TRBV28 and TRBJ2-3, with 9 positions matching TRBD1. Per germline, CDR1 MDHEN and CDR2 SYDVKM. This CDR3 contains 16 residues. V was pared by 5 bases and J by 3 bases, with 9 bases of the junction left unmatched. As DNA, the CDR3 is TGTGCCAGCAGTCCTGCCGGGACAGGGACGACAGATACGCAGTATTTT. The encoded protein is CASSPAGTGTTDTQYF. Full variable domain (outside the CDR3, taken from reference TRBV28 and TRBJ2-3): DVKVTQSSRYLVKRTGEKVFLECVQDMDHENMFWYRQDPGLGLRLIYFSYDVKMKEKGDIPEGYSVSREKKERFSLILESASTNQTSMYLCASSPAGTGTTDTQYFGPGTRLTVL.

This chain links TRBV7-2 with TRBJ1-1; D gene uncertain. Germline V gene data show CDR1 as SGHTA and CDR2 as FQGNSA. The CDR3 has 14 amino acids. V dropped 5 bases and J dropped 4 bases, with 14 bases sitting between them. The CDR3 DNA reads as TGTGCCAGCAGCCTCAGGTTTTCGAGCACTGAAGCTTTCTTT. Its translation is CASSLRFSSTEAFF.

This chain links TRBV30 with TRBJ1-5; maybe TRBD1 (6 bases). The germline CDR1 and CDR2 sequences are GTSNPN and SVGIG (reference sequence). The CDR3 has 16 amino acids. Trimming cost V 2 bases and J 2 bases, with 16 bases left between them. CDR3 in DNA: TGTGCCTGGAGTACCCTGGGGGGGCATGGCAATCAGCCCCAGCATTTT. This translates into CAWSTLGGHGNQPQHF.

On this clone: The identical CDR3 is also encoded by other nucleotide sequences in the sample. The J gene is TRBJ2-7, the V gene TRBV24-1; D is uncertain. V lost 0 bases and J 5 bases, leaving 1 base between the germline ends. Germline CDR1 reads KGHDR; CDR2 reads SFDVKD. The CDR3 is 11 residues long. Written as DNA, the CDR3 is TGTGCCACCAGTGATTTGAACGAGCAGTACTTC. This gives the protein CATSDLNEQYF.

The chain links TRBV18 to TRBJ1-1; no clear D gene. Germline CDR1 is KGHSH and CDR2 is LQKENI. The CDR3 spans 14 residues. V was cut by 3 bases and J by 1 base, with 9 bases left in between. Here the CDR3 DNA reads TGTGCCAGCTCACCGGATTTGCAGAACACTGAAGCTTTCTTT. Protein product: CASSPDLQNTEAFF.

This sequence joins TRBV5-1 and TRBJ1-1; unclear D gene. The CDR3 sequence is 16 residues long. V was clipped by 1 base and J by 0 bases, with 13 bases between them. Germline V CDR1 and CDR2: SGHRS, YFSETQ. CDR3 DNA: TGCGCCAGCAGCTTGCAAGGCGGGAGTATGAACACTGAAGCTTTCTTT. It yields the protein CASSLQGGSMNTEAFF. The full variable domain, with the rest looked up from reference TRBV5-1 and TRBJ1-1, is KAGVTQTPRYLIKTRGQQVTLSCSPISGHRSVSWYQQTPGQGLQFLFEYFSETQRNKGNFPGRFSGRQFSNSRSEMNVSTLELGDSALYLCASSLQGGSMNTEAFFGQGTRLTVV.

The chain combines TRBV7-9 with TRBJ1-3; possible D gene TRBD1, 5 bases. V was cut by 3 bases and J by 0 bases, with 15 bases left in between. Germline CDR1 SEHNR, CDR2 FQNEAQ (reference sequence). The CDR3 length is 17 residues. CDR3 sequence reads: CASSLEGVRGSGNTIYF. CDR3 DNA sequence: TGTGCCAGCAGCTTGGAAGGGGTGAGGGGCTCTGGAAACACCATATATTTT.

This rearrangement joins TRBV28 to TRBJ2-7; D may correspond to TRBD1 or TRBD2 (5 bases each). Germline assignment: CDR1 MDHEN and CDR2 SYDVKM. Deletions cut 5 bases from V and 5 bases from J, with 16 bases between. The CDR3 consists of 14 residues. The CDR3: CASSRPRGENEQYF. CDR3 nucleotides: TGTGCCAGCAGTCGACCTCGAGGGGAAAACGAGCAGTACTTC.

V usage is TRBV9 and J usage is TRBJ1-2; D call uncertain. Germline V gene lookup returns CDR1 SGDLS and CDR2 YYNGEE. There are 14 residues in the CDR3. Trimming stripped 3 bases from V and 8 bases from J, with 17 bases between. Here the CDR3 DNA reads TGTGCCAGCAGCGGAGCCCACAGAGGCGTAGGCTACACCTTC. Translating it yields CASSGAHRGVGYTF.

CDR3 protein: CASSQGEGGNTEAFF. The CDR3 DNA follows: TGTGCCAGCAGCCAGGGAGAGGGAGGGAACACTGAAGCTTTCTTT. The chain has TRBV4-2 and TRBJ1-1; the D is unclear. From germline, CDR1 is LGHNA and CDR2 YNFKEQ. V shed 3 bases and J shed 1 base, with 12 bases lying between them. This CDR3 spans 15 amino acids.

Here the CDR3 reads CASSLVSRADLFTDTQYF. CDR3 nucleotides: TGCGCCAGCAGCTTGGTTTCCCGGGCGGACCTATTTACAGATACGCAGTATTTT. This sequence joins TRBV5-1 and TRBJ2-3; no firm D call. Trimming took off 0 bases at V and 3 bases at J, with 20 bases between the two ends. The germline V gene encodes CDR1 SGHRS and CDR2 YFSETQ. The CDR3 totals 18 residues.

This chain joins TRBV28 and TRBJ1-6, with TRBD1 matching 8 bases. There are 14 residues in the CDR3. The trim removed 6 bases at V and 10 bases at J, leaving 8 bases unmatched. Germline lookup yields CDR1 MDHEN and CDR2 SYDVKM. The CDR3 spells CASRDRAWRSPLHF. The CDR3, as DNA: TGTGCCAGCAGGGACAGGGCCTGGAGGTCACCCCTCCACTTT.